This TCR beta chain came from a study of blood T cells in healthy people across ages. This clonotype was recorded many times. The antigen remains unidentified. With 0 bases clipped from V and 9 bases from J, the junction kept 8 bases outside the gene matches. This CDR3 is 15 amino acids long. The germline gives CDR1 SGHRS, CDR2 YFSETQ. Overall study results and limits: Age advanced and TCR beta diversity per million T cells fell, roughly linearly. Any changes in expanded clonotypes were possibly confounded, as donor CMV status remained unknown.

The second PCR ran roughly 6 to 11 cycles with a sample-barcoded 5' primer and J-beta primers. MiXCR, applied by TCRdb to the 5' RACE reads, yields one record per CDR3 protein. The sample comprises 600,000 or so distinct CDR3 sequences, about 30% of which are singletons, and 15% to 18% rests with the top ten. The TCR comes from a woman of 80 years or more in good health. The genes are TRBV5-1 and TRBJ2-1; 8 bases fit TRBD2. The specimen sequenced was blood. This CDR3 reads CASSLATGGAREQFF. The CDR3 DNA follows: TGCGCCAGCAGCTTGGCCACCGGGGGGGCCCGTGAGCAGTTCTTC.